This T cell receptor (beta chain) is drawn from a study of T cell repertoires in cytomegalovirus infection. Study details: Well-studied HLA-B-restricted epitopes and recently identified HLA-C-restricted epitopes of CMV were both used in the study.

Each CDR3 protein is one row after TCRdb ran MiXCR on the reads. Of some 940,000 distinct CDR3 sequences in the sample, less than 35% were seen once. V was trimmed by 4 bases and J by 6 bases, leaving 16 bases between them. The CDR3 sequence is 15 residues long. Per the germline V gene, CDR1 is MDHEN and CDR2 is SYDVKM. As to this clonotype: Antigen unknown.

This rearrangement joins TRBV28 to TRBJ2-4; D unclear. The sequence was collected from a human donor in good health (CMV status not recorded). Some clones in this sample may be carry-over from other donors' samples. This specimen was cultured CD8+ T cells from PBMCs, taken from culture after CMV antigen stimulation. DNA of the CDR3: TGTGCCAGCAGTTCCTTTTTTAGAATCGGAAACATTCAGTACTTC. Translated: CASSSFFRIGNIQYF.